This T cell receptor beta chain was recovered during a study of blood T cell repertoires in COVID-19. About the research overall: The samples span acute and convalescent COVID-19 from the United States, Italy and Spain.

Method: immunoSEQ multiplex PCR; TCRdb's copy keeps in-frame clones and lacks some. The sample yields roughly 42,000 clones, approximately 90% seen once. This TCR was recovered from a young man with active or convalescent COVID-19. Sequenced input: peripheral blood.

CDR3 loop: CASSPSQGAYYGYTF. The CDR3 DNA is TGTGCCAGCAGCCCCTCGCAGGGGGCATACTATGGCTACACCTTC. The genes are TRBV9 and TRBJ1-2, with 8 bases fitting TRBD1. J gave up 3 bases and V 4 bases, and 8 bases lay outside the gene matches. This CDR3 has 15 amino acids. CDR1 is SGDLS, CDR2 YYNGEE, per germline.